Below are 25 T cell receptor beta chains sequenced from a single sample in a study of T cells expressing NK-cell markers. After re-calling the 5' RACE reads, TCRdb lists one entry per CDR3 protein, DNA absent. The repertoire table contains a few hundred thousand distinct CDR3 sequences. Sample: blood T cells: a sorted CD56 or NKG2C T cell subset, CD4+ or CD8+ T cells, or bulk PBMC T cells (not recorded which). These TCRs come from a man aged 18 to 30 in good health.

This sequence joins TRBV20-1 and TRBJ2-7; lacking DNA, the TRBD2 call made by TCRdb goes unchecked. This CDR3 spans 14 amino acids. Per the germline V gene, CDR1 is DFQATT and CDR2 is SNEGSKA (reference sequence). CDR3 residues: CSPRGVAGDFEQYF.

The V call is TRBV20-1, the J call TRBJ2-3; checking the TCRdb D call of TRBD2 is not possible without DNA. The CDR3 spans 14 residues. From germline, CDR1 is DFQATT and CDR2 SNEGSKA (reference sequence). The CDR3: CSAQRGGGSDTQYF.

CDR3: CASSGSGSFDTQYF. This chain links TRBV5-4 with TRBJ2-3; TCRdb indicates TRBD2, and absent DNA this call remains unverified. The CDR3 has 14 residues. Germline V gene lookup returns CDR1 SGHNT and CDR2 YYREEE (reference sequence).

The genes are TRBV7-8 and TRBJ2-2; checking the TCRdb D call of TRBD2 is not possible without DNA. The CDR3 spans 19 residues. From germline, CDR1 is SGHVS and CDR2 FQNEAQ. The CDR3 loop is CASSRPRGLAGYSTGELFF.

The rearrangement joins TRBV24-1 to TRBJ2-5. The germline V gene encodes CDR1 KGHDR and CDR2 SFDVKD. The CDR3 is 13 amino acids. The CDR3 loop is CATSDEKTGTQYF.

The CDR3 protein is CSVESWGLETQYF. This chain joins TRBV29-1 and TRBJ2-5; there is no DNA to check the TCRdb D call of TRBD1. CDR1 SQVTM and CDR2 ANQGSEA come from the germline V gene. The length of the CDR3 is 13 residues. The full variable domain, its missing parts supplied by reference TRBV29-1 and TRBJ2-5, is SAVISQKPSRDICQRGTSLTIQCQVDSQVTMMFWYRQQPGQSLTLIATANQGSEATYESGFVIDKFPISRPNLTFSTLTVSNMSPEDSSIYLCSVESWGLETQYFGPGTRLLVL.

The V and J genes are TRBV24-1 and TRBJ2-1; the D gene TCRdb calls, TRBD2, cannot be checked with no DNA. CDR3 size: 16 residues. The germline V gene has CDR1 KGHDR and CDR2 SFDVKD. The CDR3 here is CATSDLLASPMGEQFF.

The chain combines TRBV19 with TRBJ2-1; checking the TCRdb D call of TRBD2 is not possible without DNA. The CDR3 is made up of 16 amino acids. Per the germline V gene, CDR1 is LNHDA and CDR2 is SQIVND (reference sequence). The CDR3 sequence: CASSTFLAGLVGEQFF.

CDR3 loop: CASSHSGRVNNEQFF. The rearrangement joins TRBV3-1 to TRBJ2-1; TCRdb's D call of TRBD2 is untestable without DNA. CDR1 and CDR2 from the germline V gene are LGHDT and YNNKEL (reference sequence). The CDR3 runs to 15 residues.

This chain joins TRBV18 and TRBJ2-1; TCRdb's D call of TRBD2 is untestable without DNA. The CDR3 consists of 14 residues. Germline CDR1 is KGHSH and CDR2 is LQKENI. The CDR3 spells CASSRTSPYNEQFF.

This sequence joins TRBV10-3 and TRBJ2-3; the D call of TRBD1 rests on TCRdb alone, since no DNA is present to check it. The CDR3 is 15 amino acids. CDR1 and CDR2 (germline): ENHRY, SYGVKD. The CDR3 region is CAIRDTGSSTDTQYF.

This chain uses TRBV12-3 or TRBV12-4 with TRBJ1-1. The CDR3 loop spans 14 amino acids. CDR3 protein: CASSFSGLETEAFF.

This sequence joins TRBV3-1 and TRBJ2-7; TCRdb's assignment of TRBD2 cannot be checked, as there is no DNA. CDR3 length: 13 residues. CDR1 and CDR2 (germline): LGHDT, YNNKEL (reference sequence). CDR3 amino acids: CASSGRFPYEQYF.

This rearrangement joins TRBV28 to TRBJ2-4; TCRdb returns TRBD2, unconfirmable since there is no DNA. The CDR3 is 18 residues long. CDR1 and CDR2 from the germline V gene are MDHEN and SYDVKM. This CDR3 is CASSFGLAGLGAKNIQYF.

The rearrangement joins TRBV18 to TRBJ1-6; the D gene TCRdb calls, TRBD1, cannot be checked with no DNA. The CDR3 totals 14 residues. Per germline, CDR1 KGHSH and CDR2 LQKENI. Here the CDR3 reads CASSLGTGDSPLHF. Full variable domain (remainder filled in from reference TRBV18 and TRBJ1-6): NAGVMQNPRHLVRRRGQEARLRCSPMKGHSHVYWYRQLPEEGLKFMVYLQKENIIDESGMPKERFSAEFPKEGPSILRIQQVVRGDSAAYFCASSLGTGDSPLHFGNGTRLTVT.

The V and J genes are TRBV4-1 and TRBJ1-4. Per germline, CDR1 MGHRA and CDR2 YSYEKL. CDR3 length equals 15 residues. CDR3: CASSPGQPAGKKLFF.

The rearrangement joins TRBV4-3 to TRBJ2-7. The CDR3 has 14 amino acids. Germline lookup yields CDR1 LGHNA and CDR2 YSLEER. The CDR3 loop is CASSRELDSREQYF.

The rearrangement uses TRBV6-1 and TRBJ1-2; TCRdb reports TRBD1, a call that lacks DNA to check it against. The V gene's germline CDR1 is MNHNS and CDR2 SASEGT. The CDR3 is 14 amino acids. The CDR3 here is CASRGTGANYGYTF.

The chain combines TRBV18 with TRBJ2-5. CDR3 length equals 13 residues. Germline V gene sequence: CDR1 KGHSH, CDR2 LQKENI. The chain's CDR3 is CASSPRYQETQYF.

This rearrangement joins TRBV7-9 to TRBJ1-2. Looked up from germline, CDR1 is SEHNR and CDR2 is FQNEAQ (reference sequence). The CDR3 totals 12 residues. The CDR3 loop is CASSLAGPYYTF.

The chain is built from TRBV5-4 and TRBJ2-2; TCRdb lists TRBD2, though no DNA is available to test this call. Germline V gene data show CDR1 as SGHNT and CDR2 as YYREEE (reference sequence). The CDR3 extends over 16 amino acids. The CDR3 region is CASSSGLAGGPGELFF.

V gene TRBV12-3 or TRBV12-4 combines with J gene TRBJ2-1. The CDR3 spans 11 residues. This CDR3 is CASSLGHGGFF.

V gene TRBV5-1 combines with J gene TRBJ1-4; TCRdb proposes TRBD1, but this gene call is untestable without DNA. Germline V CDR1 and CDR2: SGHRS, YFSETQ. The CDR3 extends over 16 amino acids. The CDR3 spells CASSTGQPSTNEKLFF. The full variable domain, completed using reference TRBV5-1 and TRBJ1-4, is KAGVTQTPRYLIKTRGQQVTLSCSPISGHRSVSWYQQTPGQGLQFLFEYFSETQRNKGNFPGRFSGRQFSNSRSEMNVSTLELGDSALYLCASSTGQPSTNEKLFFGSGTQLSVL.

J is TRBJ2-1 and V is TRBV12-5. CDR3 length equals 12 residues. Germline V gene data show CDR1 as LGHNT and CDR2 as FRNRAP. The CDR3 spells CASALFSHEQFF.

The rearrangement joins TRBV4-1 to TRBJ2-3; the TCRdb D gene call, TRBD2, has no DNA to confirm it. The CDR3 runs to 16 residues. Germline CDR1 MGHRA, CDR2 YSYEKL. The CDR3 region is CASRKMGLPSTDTQYF.